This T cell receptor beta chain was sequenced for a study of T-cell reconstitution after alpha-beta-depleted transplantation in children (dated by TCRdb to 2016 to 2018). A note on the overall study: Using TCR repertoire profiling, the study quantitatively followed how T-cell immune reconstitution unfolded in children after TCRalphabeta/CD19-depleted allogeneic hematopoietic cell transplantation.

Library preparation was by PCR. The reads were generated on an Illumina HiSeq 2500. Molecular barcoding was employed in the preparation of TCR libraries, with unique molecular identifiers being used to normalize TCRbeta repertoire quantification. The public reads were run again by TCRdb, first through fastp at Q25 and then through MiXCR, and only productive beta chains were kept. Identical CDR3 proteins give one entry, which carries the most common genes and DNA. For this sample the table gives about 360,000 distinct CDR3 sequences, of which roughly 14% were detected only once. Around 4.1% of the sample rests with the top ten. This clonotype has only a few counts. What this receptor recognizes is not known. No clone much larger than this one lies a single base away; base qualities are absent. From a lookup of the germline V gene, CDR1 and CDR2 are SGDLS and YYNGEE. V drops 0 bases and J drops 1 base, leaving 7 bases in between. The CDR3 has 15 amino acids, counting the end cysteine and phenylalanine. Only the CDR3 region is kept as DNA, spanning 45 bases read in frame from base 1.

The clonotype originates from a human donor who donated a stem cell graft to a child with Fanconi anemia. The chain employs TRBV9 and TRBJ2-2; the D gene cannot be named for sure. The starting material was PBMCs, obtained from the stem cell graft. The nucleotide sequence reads TGTGCCAGCAGCGTAGCCGGAAAGAACACCGGGGAGCTGTTTTTT. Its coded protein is CASSVAGKNTGELFF.